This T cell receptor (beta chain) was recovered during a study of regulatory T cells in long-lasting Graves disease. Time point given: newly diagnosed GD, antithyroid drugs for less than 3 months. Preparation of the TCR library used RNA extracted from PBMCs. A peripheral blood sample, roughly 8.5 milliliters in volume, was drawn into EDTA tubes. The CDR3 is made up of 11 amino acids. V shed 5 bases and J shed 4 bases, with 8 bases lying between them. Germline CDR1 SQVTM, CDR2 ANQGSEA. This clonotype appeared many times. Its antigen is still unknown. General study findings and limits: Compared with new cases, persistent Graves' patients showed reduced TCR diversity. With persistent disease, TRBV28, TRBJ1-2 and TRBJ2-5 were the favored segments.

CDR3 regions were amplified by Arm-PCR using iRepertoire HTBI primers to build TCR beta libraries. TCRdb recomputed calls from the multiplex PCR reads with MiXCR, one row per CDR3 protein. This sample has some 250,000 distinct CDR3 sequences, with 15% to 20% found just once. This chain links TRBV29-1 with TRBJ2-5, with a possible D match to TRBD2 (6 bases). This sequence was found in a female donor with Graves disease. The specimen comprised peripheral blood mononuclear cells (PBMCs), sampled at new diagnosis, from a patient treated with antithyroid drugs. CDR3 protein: CSVFSGETQYF. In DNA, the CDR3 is TGCAGCGTTTTTAGCGGAGAGACCCAGTACTTC.